This T cell receptor (beta chain) was documented in a study of T-cell memory formation after mild COVID-19. Study-wide findings and caveats: Balance between CD4 and CD8 was seen in clones contracting day 15 to 85, and a CD4+ lean was seen in later expanders.

In TCRdb, the 5' RACE reads were re-called with MiXCR into one record per CDR3 protein. Here the sample spans 450,000 to 650,000 distinct CDR3 sequences, about 20% being singletons. Germline lookup yields CDR1 ENHRY and CDR2 SYGVKD. This CDR3 spans 15 amino acids. Between the trimmed V and J ends, which lost 2 bases and 2 bases, there was a span of 9 bases. This clonotype was found many times. Its antigen is still unknown. The sequenced material came from PBMCs or a T cell subset sorted from them (not recorded which). The source of this sequence is an adult woman who had mild COVID-19 (a few samples of this study predate the infection). Cell type and time point are not known. The chain employs TRBV10-3 and TRBJ2-2; tentatively, D is TRBD1 (5 bases). CDR3 loop: CAISERQGNTGELFF. CDR3 nucleotides: TGTGCCATCAGTGAGAGGCAGGGTAACACCGGGGAGCTGTTTTTT.